This TCR beta chain is from a study of cytomegalovirus exposure and HLA in healthy donors. Findings of the study overall: First-cohort TCR clusters were later found to tend to co-occur in the roughly 130 validation repertoires. Cytomegalovirus association was assigned to about 150 TCR beta chains. Cytomegalovirus status, reportedly, was diagnosed with high specificity and sensitivity by the classifier.

This CDR3 has 14 amino acids. CDR1 is MNHEY and CDR2 is SMNVEV in the germline V gene (reference sequence). The germline V and J ends were trimmed by 3 bases and 2 bases, with 10 bases remaining between them. Assay: immunoSEQ multiplex PCR; the TCRdb copy retains only in-frame clones and omits some. The sample has some 200,000 clones; about 79% are singletons. Separation from the approximately 690-subject first cohort characterized the 120-subject validation cohort, to which the donors belonged. Points on this clone: The antigen is not known.

This TCR came from a woman in her thirties in good health and CMV-seropositive. The chain uses TRBV27 and TRBJ1-1; D is possibly TRBD1 (5 bases). The sequenced material came from PBMCs. The CDR3 coding sequence is TGTGCCAGCAGTTTTGCCGGGGGTAACACTGAAGCTTTCTTT. It yields the protein CASSFAGGNTEAFF.